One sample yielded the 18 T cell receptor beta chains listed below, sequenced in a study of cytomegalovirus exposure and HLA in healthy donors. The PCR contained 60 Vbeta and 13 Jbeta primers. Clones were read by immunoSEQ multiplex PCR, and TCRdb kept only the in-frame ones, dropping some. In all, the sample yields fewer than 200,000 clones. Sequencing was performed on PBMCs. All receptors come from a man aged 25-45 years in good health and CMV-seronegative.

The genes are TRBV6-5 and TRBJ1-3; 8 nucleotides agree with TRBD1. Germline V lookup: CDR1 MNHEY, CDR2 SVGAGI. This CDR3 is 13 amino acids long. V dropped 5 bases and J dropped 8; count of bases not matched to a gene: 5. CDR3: CASSATGGHTIYF. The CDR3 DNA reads TGTGCCAGCAGTGCCACAGGGGGTCACACCATATATTTT.

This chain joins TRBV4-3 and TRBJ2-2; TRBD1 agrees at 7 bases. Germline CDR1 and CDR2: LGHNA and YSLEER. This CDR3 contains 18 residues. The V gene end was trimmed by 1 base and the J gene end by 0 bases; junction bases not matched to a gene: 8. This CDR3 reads CASSQGARGSANTGELFF. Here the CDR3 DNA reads TGCGCCAGCAGCCAAGGGGCCAGGGGGTCCGCGAACACCGGGGAGCTGTTTTTT.

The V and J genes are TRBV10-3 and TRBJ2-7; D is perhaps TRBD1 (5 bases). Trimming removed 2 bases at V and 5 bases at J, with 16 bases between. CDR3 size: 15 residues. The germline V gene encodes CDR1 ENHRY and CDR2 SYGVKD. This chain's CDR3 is CAISEGRGFENEQYF. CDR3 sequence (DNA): TGTGCCATCAGTGAGGGAAGGGGATTTGAGAACGAGCAGTACTTC.

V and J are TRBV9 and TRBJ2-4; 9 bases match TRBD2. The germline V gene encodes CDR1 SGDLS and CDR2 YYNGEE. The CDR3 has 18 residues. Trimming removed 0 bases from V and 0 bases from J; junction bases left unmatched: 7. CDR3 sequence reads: CASSVEASGVLAKNIQYF. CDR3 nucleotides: TGTGCCAGCAGCGTAGAGGCTAGCGGGGTCCTAGCCAAAAACATTCAGTACTTC.

CDR3 residues: CASSLAAGPAYEQYF. For the CDR3, the DNA is TGTGCCAGCAGCTTAGCGGCGGGGCCAGCCTACGAGCAGTACTTC. The chain has TRBV7-2 and TRBJ2-7; a possible D gene is TRBD2 (6 bases). V lost 0 bases, J lost 2 bases, and 11 bases lay in between. Germline V lookup: CDR1 SGHTA, CDR2 FQGNSA. This CDR3 spans 15 amino acids.

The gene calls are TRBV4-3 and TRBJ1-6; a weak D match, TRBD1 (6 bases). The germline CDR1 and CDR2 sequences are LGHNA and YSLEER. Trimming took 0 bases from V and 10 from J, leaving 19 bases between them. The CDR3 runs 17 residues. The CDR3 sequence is CASSQDPPHRDGSPLHF. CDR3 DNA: TGCGCCAGCAGCCAAGATCCCCCCCACAGGGATGGATCACCCCTCCACTTT.

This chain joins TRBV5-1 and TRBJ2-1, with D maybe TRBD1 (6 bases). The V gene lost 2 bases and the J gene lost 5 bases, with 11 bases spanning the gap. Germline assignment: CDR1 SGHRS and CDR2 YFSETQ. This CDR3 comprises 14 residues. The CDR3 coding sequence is TGCGCCAGCAGCTTTACTAGGGGGAACAATGAGCAGTTCTTC. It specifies CASSFTRGNNEQFF.

CDR3 sequence (DNA): TGTGCCAGCAGTGAAGTGGGCAGGTGGTACACTGAAGCTTTCTTT. Translation gives CASSEVGRWYTEAFF. The rearrangement links TRBV6-1 to TRBJ1-1; D is unresolved. Per the germline V gene, CDR1 is MNHNS and CDR2 is SASEGT. The CDR3 spans 15 residues. With 1 base removed from V and 3 bases from J, the gap between germline ends came to 12 bases.

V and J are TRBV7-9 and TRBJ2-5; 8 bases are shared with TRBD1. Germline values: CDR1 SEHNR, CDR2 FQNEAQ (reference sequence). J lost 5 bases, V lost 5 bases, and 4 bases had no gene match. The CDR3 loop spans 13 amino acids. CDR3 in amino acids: CASSPRGLETQYF. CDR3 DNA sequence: TGTGCCAGCAGCCCCAGGGGGCTGGAGACCCAGTACTTC.

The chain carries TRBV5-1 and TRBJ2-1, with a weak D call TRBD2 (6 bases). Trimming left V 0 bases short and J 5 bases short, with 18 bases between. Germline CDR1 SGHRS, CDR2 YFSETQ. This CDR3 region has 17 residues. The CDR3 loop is CASSLARGGISNNEQFF. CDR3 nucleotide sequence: TGCGCCAGCAGCTTGGCCCGGGGCGGGATAAGTAACAATGAGCAGTTCTTC.

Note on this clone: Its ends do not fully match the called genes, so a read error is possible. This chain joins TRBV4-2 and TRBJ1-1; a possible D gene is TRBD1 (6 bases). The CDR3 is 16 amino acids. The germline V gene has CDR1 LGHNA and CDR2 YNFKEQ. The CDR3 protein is CASSHLGGGVNTEAFF. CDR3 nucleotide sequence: TGTGCCAGCAGCCATCTAGGGGGGGGCGTGAATACTGAAGCTTTCTTT.

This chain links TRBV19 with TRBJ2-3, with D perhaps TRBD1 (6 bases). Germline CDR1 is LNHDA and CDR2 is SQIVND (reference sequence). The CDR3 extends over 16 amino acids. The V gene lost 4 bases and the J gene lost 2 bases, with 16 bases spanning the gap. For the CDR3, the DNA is TGTGCCAGTAGTAAGTCACCACAGGGCTCCACAGATACGCAGTATTTT. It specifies CASSKSPQGSTDTQYF. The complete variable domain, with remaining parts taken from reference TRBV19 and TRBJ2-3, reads DGGITQSPKYLFRKEGQNVTLSCEQNLNHDAMYWYRQDPGQGLRLIYYSQIVNDFQKGDIAEGYSVSREKKESFPLTVTSAQKNPTAFYLCASSKSPQGSTDTQYFGPGTRLTVL.

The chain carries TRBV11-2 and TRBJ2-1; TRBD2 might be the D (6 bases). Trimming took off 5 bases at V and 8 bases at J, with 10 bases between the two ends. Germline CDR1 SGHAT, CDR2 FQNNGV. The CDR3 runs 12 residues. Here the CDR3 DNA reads TGTGCCAGCAGCCGCCGGGACTATGAGCAGTTCTTC. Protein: CASSRRDYEQFF.

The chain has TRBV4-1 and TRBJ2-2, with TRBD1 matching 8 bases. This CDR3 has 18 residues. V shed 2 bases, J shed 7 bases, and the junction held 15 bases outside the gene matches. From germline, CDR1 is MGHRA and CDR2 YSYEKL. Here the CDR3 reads CASSQLPRDRRIYGELFF. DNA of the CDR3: TGCGCCAGCAGCCAACTACCTAGGGACAGGAGAATATACGGGGAGCTGTTTTTT.

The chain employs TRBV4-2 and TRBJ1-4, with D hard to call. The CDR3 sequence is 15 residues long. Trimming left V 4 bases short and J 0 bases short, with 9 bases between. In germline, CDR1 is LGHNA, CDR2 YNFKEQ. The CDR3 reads CASSPSEATNEKLFF. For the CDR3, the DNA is TGTGCCAGCAGCCCCTCAGAGGCAACTAATGAAAAACTGTTTTTT.

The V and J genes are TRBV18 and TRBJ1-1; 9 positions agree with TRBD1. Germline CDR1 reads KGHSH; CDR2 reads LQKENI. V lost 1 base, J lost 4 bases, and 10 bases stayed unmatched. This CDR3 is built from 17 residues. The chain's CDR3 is CASSPQVNRGLGTEAFF. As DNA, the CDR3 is TGTGCCAGCTCACCACAGGTTAACAGGGGGCTCGGCACTGAAGCTTTCTTT.

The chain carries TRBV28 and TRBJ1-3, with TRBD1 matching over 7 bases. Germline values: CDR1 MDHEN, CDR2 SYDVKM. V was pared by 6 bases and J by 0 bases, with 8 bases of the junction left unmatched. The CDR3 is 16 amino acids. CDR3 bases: TGTGCCAGCAGCGACCCTACAGGGGCCTCTGGAAACACCATATATTTT. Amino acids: CASSDPTGASGNTIYF.

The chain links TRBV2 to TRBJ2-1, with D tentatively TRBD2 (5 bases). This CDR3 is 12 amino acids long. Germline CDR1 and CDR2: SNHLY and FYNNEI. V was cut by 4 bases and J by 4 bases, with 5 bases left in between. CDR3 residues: CASSGEYNEQFF. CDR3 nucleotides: TGTGCCAGCAGTGGGGAGTACAATGAGCAGTTCTTC.